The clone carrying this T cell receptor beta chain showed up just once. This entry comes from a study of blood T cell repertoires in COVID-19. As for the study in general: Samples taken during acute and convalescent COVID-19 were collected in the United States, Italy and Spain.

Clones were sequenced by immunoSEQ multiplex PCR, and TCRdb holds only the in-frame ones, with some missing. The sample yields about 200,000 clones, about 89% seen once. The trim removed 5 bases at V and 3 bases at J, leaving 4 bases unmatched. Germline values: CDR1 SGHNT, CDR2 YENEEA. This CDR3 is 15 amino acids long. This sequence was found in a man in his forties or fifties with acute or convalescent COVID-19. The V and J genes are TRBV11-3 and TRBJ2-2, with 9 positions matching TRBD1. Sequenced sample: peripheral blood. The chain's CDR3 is CASSVGTGYTGELFF. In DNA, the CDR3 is TGTGCCAGCAGCGTCGGGACAGGGTACACCGGGGAGCTGTTTTTT.